The present T cell receptor (beta chain) was sequenced within a study of molecular identifiers for immune sequencing clone quantification listed by TCRdb under 2018. General notes on the study: In a replicate experiment, RNA from about 21,000 or 97,000 naive CD8 T cells was split into five aliquots, four of which were sequenced. The study was a methods study using CD8 T cells to benchmark molecular-identifier clustering-based TCR repertoire sequencing (MIDCIRS) and TCR RNA copy counting. The study at large found these results: Spiked-in Jurkat TCR RNA equivalent to a single cell was reported to be detectable even among 850,000 to 1,000,000 naive CD8 T cells. The naive libraries included spiked-in Jurkat TCR RNA (roughly ten copies' worth), and this Jurkat TCR RNA is not part of the donor repertoire. In CMV-specific effector cells, over 97% of molecules were held by clones above 20 RNA copies, whereas under 1% of molecules were held by such clones in naive cells. Identical TCR molecules sharing a barcode could cause highly expanded clone sizes to be underestimated. When barcode sub-clustering was omitted, TCR diversity was inflated by chimeric consensus sequences, with chimeras reaching as high as 47%. Modeling estimated roughly 3 recovered TCR RNA copies per cell, compared with about ten by digital PCR, which implies 30% to 35% capture efficiency.

Libraries of naive CD8 T cells were built from around 20,000 to 990,000 sorted cells, with 10%, 30% or 50% of the purified RNA used. Naive CD8 T cells were FACS-sorted as CD8+CD4-CCR7+CD45RA+ on a BD FACSAria II into RLT Plus buffer. To test detection sensitivity, Jurkat RNA equal to around 11 TCR copies was added to samples of about 20,000-1,000,000 naive CD8 T cells. Enrichment of CD8 T cells was performed with RosetteSep CD8+ T Cell Enrichment Cocktail and Ficoll-Paque, after which ACK red cell lysis was carried out. Libraries came from PCR. Sequencing relied on an Illumina HiSeq 4000. Bulk TCR libraries were made following a previously described method, with the TCR primers given in Table S5. Total RNA was purified with the Qiagen AllPrep DNA/RNA kit. Before any analysis, reads coming from multiple sequencing runs of the same library were combined into one pool. The original methods were these. Reads were retained only if the reads had an exact TCR constant sequence, and the retained reads were trimmed to 150 nt and grouped according to their 12-nt molecular barcodes. Reads in each barcode group were sub-clustered using a 15% Levenshtein threshold, and a quality-weighted consensus sequence was built for each RNA molecule. Non-functional sequences were removed, as were lower-count sequences one edit away from another. Based on a fit of two negative binomial distributions, barcode sub-clusters having less than 20% of the maximum read count were discarded. TCRdb passed the public sequencing reads through fastp at Q25 and MiXCR, retaining productive beta sequences. Rows merge per CDR3 protein into single entries with the most common DNA and genes. The V and J calls come from TCRdb's annotation, not from the publication. The sample table lists some 320,000 distinct CDR3 sequences, about a fifth of them with a count of one. The top ten hold roughly 0.8% of the sample.

The germline V gene encodes CDR1 LNHDA and CDR2 SQIVND (reference sequence). The CDR3 numbers 15 residues from cysteine through phenylalanine. Of all the DNA, just the CDR3 is kept, 45 bases in frame from base 1. V is trimmed back by 7 bases and J by 0 bases, and the junction contains 4 bases that no gene match accounts for. This clonotype has a count of ten or more. The specificity of this receptor is unknown. No much larger clonotype is one base removed from it; base qualities were not supplied. The receptor was derived from a human donor in good health. Some libraries in this study had Jurkat cell RNA spiked in. The chain employs TRBV19 and TRBJ1-4; 8 central bases correspond to TRBD1. The specimen was naive CD8+ T cells from blood, with Jurkat cell RNA spiked in. Taken with the paper, the label for cell subset or site translates to: FACS-sorted CD8+CD4-CCR7+CD45RA+ naive T cells. At the DNA level, the sequence is TGTGCCAGTAAGGACAGGGACACAACTAATGAAAAACTGTTTTTT. It translates to CASKDRDTTNEKLFF.